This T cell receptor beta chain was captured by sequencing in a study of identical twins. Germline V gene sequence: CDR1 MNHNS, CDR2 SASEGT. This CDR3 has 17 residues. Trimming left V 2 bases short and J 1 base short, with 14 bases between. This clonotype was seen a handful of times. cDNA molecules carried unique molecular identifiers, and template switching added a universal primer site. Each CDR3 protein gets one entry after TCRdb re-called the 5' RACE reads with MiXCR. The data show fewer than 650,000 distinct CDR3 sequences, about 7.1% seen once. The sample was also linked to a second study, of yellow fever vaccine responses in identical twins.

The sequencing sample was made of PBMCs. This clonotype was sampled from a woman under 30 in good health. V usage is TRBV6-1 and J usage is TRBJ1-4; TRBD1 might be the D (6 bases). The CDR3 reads CASSEIGTGITNEKLFF. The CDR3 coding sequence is TGTGCCAGCAGTGAAATCGGAACAGGGATAACTAATGAAAAACTGTTTTTT.